This TCR beta chain was recorded in a study of blood T cell repertoires in COVID-19. Study-wide background: Samples representing acute and convalescent COVID-19 were sourced from the United States, Italy and Spain. PBMCs, B-cell-depleted T cells, or T cells were the source of the cDNA or gDNA that made up the material.

Germline CDR1 SGHTA, CDR2 FQGNSA. The CDR3 is 14 residues long. V dropped 2 bases and J dropped 4; count of bases not matched to a gene: 3. In the authors' methods: Counts of nucleated cells, estimated from reference gene primer amplification, were obtained. Measured with immunoSEQ multiplex PCR; TCRdb has only the in-frame clones, and not every one. The V and J calls and clone size were taken over from that table, and D and trimming were inferred from the DNA. Altogether about 95,000 clones are present, roughly 80% being singletons, with the ten largest covering around 25%. Sequencing was performed on peripheral blood. The chain carries TRBV7-2 and TRBJ1-2; 8 bases match TRBD1. The sequence came from a man older than 75 with active or convalescent COVID-19. The CDR3 coding sequence is TGTGCCAGCAGCTTACCTGGACAGGGCTATGGCTACACCTTC. Translation: CASSLPGQGYGYTF.